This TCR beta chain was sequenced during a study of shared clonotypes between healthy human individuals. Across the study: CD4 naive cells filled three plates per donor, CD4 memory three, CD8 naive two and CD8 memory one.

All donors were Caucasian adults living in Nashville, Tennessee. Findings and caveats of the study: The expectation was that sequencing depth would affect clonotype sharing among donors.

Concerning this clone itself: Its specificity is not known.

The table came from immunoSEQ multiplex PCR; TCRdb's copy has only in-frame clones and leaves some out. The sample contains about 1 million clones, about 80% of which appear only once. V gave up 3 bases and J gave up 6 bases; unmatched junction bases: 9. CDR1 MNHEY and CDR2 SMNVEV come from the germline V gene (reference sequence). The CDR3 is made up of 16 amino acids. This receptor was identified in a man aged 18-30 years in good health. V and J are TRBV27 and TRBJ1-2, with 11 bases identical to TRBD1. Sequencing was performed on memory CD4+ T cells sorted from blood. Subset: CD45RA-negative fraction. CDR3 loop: CASSFYPGTGGNGYTF. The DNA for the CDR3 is TGTGCCAGCAGTTTTTACCCCGGGACAGGGGGTAATGGCTACACCTTC.